A selection of T cell receptor beta chains follows, all from one sample in a study of blood T cell repertoires in COVID-19. Here immunoSEQ multiplex PCR was the method, and the copy in TCRdb shows in-frame clones only, minus some. Of hundreds of thousands of clones listed, approximately 90% are singletons. Sample: peripheral blood. The origin of the receptors is a woman between 25 and 40 years old with active or convalescent COVID-19. Both conserved end residues are part of each CDR3. Fields, in order: CDR3 DNA, CDR3 protein, D gene, clone size, V gene, J gene. The D gene is left open where the match is weak. Expanded clones are given a class, and other clones once, few, many or no size at all.

CDR3 DNA: TGTGCCAGCAGTTTGCGAGGGAATCAGCCCCAGCATTTT
CDR3 protein: CASSLRGNQPQHF
D gene: .
clone size: .
V gene: TRBV12-3/TRBV12-4
J gene: TRBJ1-5

CDR3 DNA: TGTGCCAGCAGAAGACAGGGGTACTATGGCTACACCTTC
CDR3 protein: CASRRQGYYGYTF
D gene: TRBD1
clone size: .
V gene: TRBV7-2
J gene: TRBJ1-2

CDR3 DNA: TGTGCCAGCAGCTTACTGGCAGGGAGGAGCAATCAGCCCCAGCATTTT
CDR3 protein: CASSLLAGRSNQPQHF
D gene: .
clone size: .
V gene: TRBV7-9
J gene: TRBJ1-5

CDR3 DNA: TGCAGTGCTAGTATTCATCCCAGAGGGAATAATTCACCCCTCCACTTT
CDR3 protein: CSASIHPRGNNSPLHF
D gene: .
clone size: .
V gene: TRBV20-1
J gene: TRBJ1-6

CDR3 DNA: TGTGCCAGCAGCTTAGCGACAGGGGACACTGAAGCTTTCTTT
CDR3 protein: CASSLATGDTEAFF
D gene: TRBD1
clone size: .
V gene: TRBV11-2
J gene: TRBJ1-1

CDR3 DNA: TGTGCCAGCAGCTTAGGGGGCGGGGGTTCCGCAGATACGCAGTATTTT
CDR3 protein: CASSLGGGGSADTQYF
D gene: TRBD2
clone size: .
V gene: TRBV7-9
J gene: TRBJ2-3

CDR3 DNA: TGTGCCAGCAGAAGCCTCAAGGAGACTGAAGCTTTCTTT
CDR3 protein: CASRSLKETEAFF
D gene: .
clone size: .
V gene: TRBV11-2
J gene: TRBJ1-1

CDR3 DNA: TGTGCCAGCAGTCGGTTGGATGAGCAGTTCTTC
CDR3 protein: CASSRLDEQFF
D gene: .
clone size: .
V gene: TRBV27
J gene: TRBJ2-1

CDR3 DNA: TGTGCCAGCAGGGAAAGGACAGGGAGCTCCTACAATGAGCAGTTCTTC
CDR3 protein: CASRERTGSSYNEQFF
D gene: TRBD1
clone size: .
V gene: TRBV2
J gene: TRBJ2-1

CDR3 DNA: TGCGCCAGCAGCCAGGGTGGAGGGGCAGATACGCAGTATTTT
CDR3 protein: CASSQGGGADTQYF
D gene: .
clone size: .
V gene: TRBV4-1
J gene: TRBJ2-3

CDR3 DNA: TGTGCCAGCAGCTTAGAAGGGAGTCACGAGCAGTACTTC
CDR3 protein: CASSLEGSHEQYF
D gene: .
clone size: .
V gene: TRBV11-3
J gene: TRBJ2-7

CDR3 DNA: TGTGCCAGCTCACCACAACTAGCGGGAGAGACAGATACGCAGTATTTT
CDR3 protein: CASSPQLAGETDTQYF
D gene: TRBD2
clone size: .
V gene: TRBV18
J gene: TRBJ2-3

CDR3 DNA: TGTGCCAGCAGCGACACCGGGACAGGGGCCTACGAGCAGTACTTC
CDR3 protein: CASSDTGTGAYEQYF
D gene: TRBD1
clone size: .
V gene: TRBV2
J gene: TRBJ2-7

CDR3 DNA: TGCGCCAGCGGACCGGGACTAGACTACCAAGAGACCCAGTACTTC
CDR3 protein: CASGPGLDYQETQYF
D gene: TRBD2
clone size: .
V gene: TRBV5-1
J gene: TRBJ2-5

CDR3 DNA: TGTGCCACCAACAGAGATATTAATGAAAAACTGTTTTTT
CDR3 protein: CATNRDINEKLFF
D gene: .
clone size: .
V gene: TRBV10-3
J gene: TRBJ1-4

CDR3 DNA: TGTGCCAGCAGCTTGGAGGGGTGGAACACTGAAGCTTTCTTT
CDR3 protein: CASSLEGWNTEAFF
D gene: .
clone size: .
V gene: TRBV5-8
J gene: TRBJ1-1

CDR3 DNA: TGTGCCATCAGTGAGTATACTAGCGGGAGGGCCAGTTTTCCTGAGCAGTTCTTC
CDR3 protein: CAISEYTSGRASFPEQFF
D gene: TRBD2
clone size: .
V gene: TRBV10-3
J gene: TRBJ2-1

CDR3 DNA: TGTGCCAGCAGTGATGGCGGGAGGGGGTTGTGGGTCGAGCAGTACTTC
CDR3 protein: CASSDGGRGLWVEQYF
D gene: TRBD2
clone size: few
V gene: TRBV6-1
J gene: TRBJ2-7

CDR3 DNA: TGTGCCAGCGGACAGGGGATAGGTGGTGTGTCTGGCTACACCTTC
CDR3 protein: CASGQGIGGVSGYTF
D gene: TRBD1
clone size: .
V gene: TRBV6-5
J gene: TRBJ1-2

CDR3 DNA: TGTGCCAGCAGCCTGCAGCGGGCGGGGGAGCAGTTCTTC
CDR3 protein: CASSLQRAGEQFF
D gene: .
clone size: .
V gene: TRBV3-1/TRBV3-2
J gene: TRBJ2-1

CDR3 DNA: TGTGCCATCAGTGAGTCAGGGGGTGAAGCTTTCTTT
CDR3 protein: CAISESGGEAFF
D gene: .
clone size: .
V gene: TRBV10-3
J gene: TRBJ1-1

CDR3 DNA: TGTGCCAGCAGTGGCGGCTTCACAGATACGCAGTATTTT
CDR3 protein: CASSGGFTDTQYF
D gene: .
clone size: .
V gene: TRBV25-1
J gene: TRBJ2-3

CDR3 DNA: TGTGCCAGCGTCCCAACGACAGGGTCCTACGAGCAGTACTTC
CDR3 protein: CASVPTTGSYEQYF
D gene: TRBD1
clone size: few
V gene: TRBV6-5
J gene: TRBJ2-7

CDR3 DNA: TGCGCCAGCAGCTGGTCAGGACTAGACACCGGGGAGCTGTTTTTT
CDR3 protein: CASSWSGLDTGELFF
D gene: TRBD2
clone size: .
V gene: TRBV5-1
J gene: TRBJ2-2

CDR3 DNA: TGTGCCAGCAGATCCGGGACAGGGGTTTATGGCTACACCTTC
CDR3 protein: CASRSGTGVYGYTF
D gene: TRBD1
clone size: .
V gene: TRBV6-5
J gene: TRBJ1-2

CDR3 DNA: TGCAGTGCTAGTAGTCTAGCGGGAGGGAATGAGCAGTTCTTC
CDR3 protein: CSASSLAGGNEQFF
D gene: TRBD2
clone size: .
V gene: TRBV20-1
J gene: TRBJ2-1

CDR3 DNA: TGTGCCTGGATCCGGAACAGGGGGCCTGGGGAGCTGTTTTTT
CDR3 protein: CAWIRNRGPGELFF
D gene: TRBD1
clone size: .
V gene: TRBV30
J gene: TRBJ2-2

CDR3 DNA: TGTGCCAGCAGCCGTGCAGGTTCACCCCTCCACTTT
CDR3 protein: CASSRAGSPLHF
D gene: .
clone size: .
V gene: TRBV3-1/TRBV3-2
J gene: TRBJ1-6

CDR3 DNA: TGTGCCAGCAGCTTAGGCCCCACTAGCGGGACCTACAATGAGCAGTTCTTC
CDR3 protein: CASSLGPTSGTYNEQFF
D gene: TRBD2
clone size: .
V gene: TRBV7-9
J gene: TRBJ2-1

CDR3 DNA: TGTGCCACAGGGACAGACTCTAACTATGGCTACACCTTC
CDR3 protein: CATGTDSNYGYTF
D gene: TRBD1
clone size: .
V gene: TRBV5-6
J gene: TRBJ1-2

CDR3 DNA: TGTGCCAGCAGCTTGTTGGCTAGCGGGAAGCTCGAGCAGTACTTC
CDR3 protein: CASSLLASGKLEQYF
D gene: TRBD2
clone size: .
V gene: TRBV5-6
J gene: TRBJ2-7

CDR3 DNA: TGCGCCAGCAGTCGAAGCGGGGGGACCAACAATGAGCAGTTCTTC
CDR3 protein: CASSRSGGTNNEQFF
D gene: TRBD2
clone size: once
V gene: TRBV10-1
J gene: TRBJ2-1

CDR3 DNA: TGTGCCAGCAGTGAAGGAAGGAGGAAAGCTTTCTTT
CDR3 protein: CASSEGRRKAFF
D gene: .
clone size: .
V gene: TRBV2
J gene: TRBJ1-1

CDR3 DNA: TGTGCCAGTAGCCCCTCAGCGGGGACAGGGAACACTGAAGCTTTCTTT
CDR3 protein: CASSPSAGTGNTEAFF
D gene: TRBD1
clone size: once
V gene: TRBV19
J gene: TRBJ1-1

CDR3 DNA: TGTGCCAGCAGCTCAACAGGGTTGGCTAACTATGGCTACACCTTC
CDR3 protein: CASSSTGLANYGYTF
D gene: .
clone size: few
V gene: TRBV5-4
J gene: TRBJ1-2

CDR3 DNA: TGTGCCATCAGTGCCACCACTGCGGACACTGAAGCTTTCTTT
CDR3 protein: CAISATTADTEAFF
D gene: .
clone size: .
V gene: TRBV10-3
J gene: TRBJ1-1